This is a list of T cell receptor beta chains from one sample in a study of control samples from healthy donors and cancer patients. Clones were sequenced by immunoSEQ multiplex PCR, and TCRdb holds only the in-frame ones, with some missing. Of some 120,000 clones listed, more than 80% were seen once; the top ten hold 2% to 3%. Specimen: blood. All receptors derive from a man aged 18 to 29 in good health. The conserved cysteine and the conserved F or W are not part of the CDR3 here. The order of the fields is V gene, J gene, D gene, CDR3 protein. The D gene is left open where the match is weak.

>TRBV5-8|TRBJ1-1|-
ASSPPRGGGHASEAF
>TRBV18|TRBJ1-1|-
ASSPRDGEAF
>TRBV7-2|TRBJ2-1|-
ASSLVASDYNEQF
>TRBV7-2|TRBJ2-3|TRBD2
ASSFPTSGTDTQY
>TRBV2|TRBJ1-4|-
ASSSRPTNEKLF
>TRBV28|TRBJ2-3|-
ASSLGDVTDTQY
>TRBV4-1|TRBJ2-3|TRBD2
ASSPNLAGELDTQY
>TRBV19|TRBJ2-2|-
ASMGGIGGELF
>TRBV10-3|TRBJ2-7|-
AISEPVSGYEQY
>TRBV4-3|TRBJ2-5|TRBD1
ASSQGTGVQETQY
>TRBV25-1|TRBJ1-2|-
ASSESLFYGYT
>TRBV7-2|TRBJ1-1|-
ASSSMGTNTEAF
>TRBV28|TRBJ1-1|-
ASSKGEAF
>TRBV28|TRBJ1-5|TRBD1
ASSSTGGQPQH
>TRBV10-3|TRBJ2-3|TRBD2
AISDPTSGRSADTQY
>TRBV7-3|TRBJ2-2|TRBD2
ASSPRTSPNTGELF
>TRBV21-1|TRBJ2-2|-
ASSKIGGLPGQPRPNTGELF
>TRBV4-2|TRBJ2-7|TRBD1
ASSRATVGQGAHEQY
>TRBV5-1|TRBJ2-2|-
ASSLATGNTGELF
>TRBV30|TRBJ1-1|-
AWSPAGLLNTEAF
>TRBV29-1|TRBJ1-1|TRBD1
SVRQGLNTEAF
>TRBV28|TRBJ1-6|-
ASSPLGSSYNSPLH
>TRBV28|TRBJ1-5|-
ASSFGMRTQPQH
>TRBV11-2|TRBJ1-1|-
ASSPDRLNTEAF
>TRBV7-9|TRBJ2-7|-
ASSFAGKSGEQY
>TRBV7-9|TRBJ2-3|TRBD2
ASSLRTSGNTDTQY
>TRBV3-1/TRBV3-2|TRBJ2-1|TRBD2
ASSQLAGENEQF
>TRBV6-2/TRBV6-3|TRBJ2-3|-
ASSLRGYTDTQY
>TRBV30|TRBJ1-2|-
AWSVSGGNYGYT
>TRBV7-6|TRBJ2-7|TRBD2
ASSLGGLDSDEQY
>TRBV3-1/TRBV3-2|TRBJ1-2|-
ASSPQGNGYT
>TRBV5-4|TRBJ1-1|-
ASSLVSRGGSEAF
>TRBV27|TRBJ2-5|TRBD2
ASSGLAGGTETQY
>TRBV28|TRBJ1-2|-
ASSLIVGPDT
>TRBV30|TRBJ1-1|-
AWSALTAAF
>TRBV29-1|TRBJ1-5|TRBD1
SVEQGAGQPQH
>TRBV5-1|TRBJ1-1|-
ASSLGGGTEAF
>TRBV6-1|TRBJ2-3|-
ASSEIGPITSTDTQY
>TRBV6-5|TRBJ2-7|TRBD1
ASSTDRGIHYEQY
>TRBV29-1|TRBJ1-6|-
SARDNYNSPLH
>TRBV5-1|TRBJ2-2|TRBD1
ASSTDRGPGELF
>TRBV7-9|TRBJ2-5|-
ASSSPAGETQY
>TRBV6-2/TRBV6-3|TRBJ1-5|-
ASSYHSGGNQPQH
>TRBV9|TRBJ2-2|-
ASSYDATGELF
>TRBV28|TRBJ2-3|TRBD2
ASSLATSGRASTDTQY
>TRBV2|TRBJ1-1|-
ASSVRGTEAF
>TRBV19|TRBJ1-2|TRBD1
ASSTFGQGNYGYT
>TRBV19|TRBJ1-6|TRBD1
ASSPRQGESPLH
>TRBV10-1|TRBJ2-2|-
ASSAALGQVGFGELF
>TRBV5-1|TRBJ2-2|-
ASSLGNRDTGELF
>TRBV6-5|TRBJ1-2|-
ASWRVFGYT
>TRBV9|TRBJ1-1|TRBD1
ASSGELQGAVTEAF
>TRBV7-8|TRBJ2-7|-
ASSRPPFGGDYEQY
>TRBV6-5|TRBJ1-6|-
ASVGQLNSPLH